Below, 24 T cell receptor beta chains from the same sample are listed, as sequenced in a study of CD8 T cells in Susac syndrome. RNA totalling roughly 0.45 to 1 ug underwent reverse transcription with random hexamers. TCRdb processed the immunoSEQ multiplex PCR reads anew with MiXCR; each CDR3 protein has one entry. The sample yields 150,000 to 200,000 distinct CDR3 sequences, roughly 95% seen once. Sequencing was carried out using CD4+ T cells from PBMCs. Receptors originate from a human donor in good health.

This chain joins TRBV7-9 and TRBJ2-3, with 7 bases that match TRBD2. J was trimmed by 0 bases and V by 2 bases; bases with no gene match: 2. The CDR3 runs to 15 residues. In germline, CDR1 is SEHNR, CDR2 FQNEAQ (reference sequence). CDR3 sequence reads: CASSLRDYSTDTQYF. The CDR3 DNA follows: TGTGCCAGCAGCTTACGGGACTACAGCACAGATACGCAGTATTTT.

CDR3 protein: CATQNSPLTGTGELFF. CDR3 bases: TGTGCCACCCAAAATTCTCCCCTGACCGGCACCGGGGAGCTGTTTTTT. This rearrangement joins TRBV19 to TRBJ2-2, with unresolved D. The ends were cut back, 10 bases at V and 4 bases at J, with 22 bases in the middle. Germline CDR1 and CDR2: LNHDA and SQIVND (reference sequence). This CDR3 is 16 amino acids long.

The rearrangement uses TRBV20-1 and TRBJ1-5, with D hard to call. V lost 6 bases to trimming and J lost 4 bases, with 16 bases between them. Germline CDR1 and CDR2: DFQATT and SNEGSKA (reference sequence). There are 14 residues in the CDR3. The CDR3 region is CSAPEGNQNQPQHF. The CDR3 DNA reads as TGCAGTGCCCCGGAAGGGAACCAAAATCAGCCCCAGCATTTT.

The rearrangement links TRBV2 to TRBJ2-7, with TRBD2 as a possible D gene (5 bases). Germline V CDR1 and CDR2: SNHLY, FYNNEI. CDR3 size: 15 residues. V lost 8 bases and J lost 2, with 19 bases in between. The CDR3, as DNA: TGTGCCAGCGTGAAGGAGGACCCTGGGGCCTACGAGCAGTACTTC. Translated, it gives CASVKEDPGAYEQYF.

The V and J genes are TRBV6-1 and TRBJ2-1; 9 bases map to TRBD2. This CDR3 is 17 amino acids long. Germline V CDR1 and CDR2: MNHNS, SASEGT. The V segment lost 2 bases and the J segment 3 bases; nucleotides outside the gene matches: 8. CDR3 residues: CASSERGASGVYNEQFF. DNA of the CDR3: TGTGCCAGCAGTGAACGGGGGGCTAGCGGGGTCTACAATGAGCAGTTCTTC.

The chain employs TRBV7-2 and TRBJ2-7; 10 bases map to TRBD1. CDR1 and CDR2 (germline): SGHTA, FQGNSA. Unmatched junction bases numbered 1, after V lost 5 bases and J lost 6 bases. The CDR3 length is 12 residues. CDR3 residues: CASSGTGVEQYF. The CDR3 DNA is TGTGCCAGCAGCGGGACAGGGGTCGAGCAGTACTTC. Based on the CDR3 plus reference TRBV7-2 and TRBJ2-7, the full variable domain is GAGVSQSPSNKVTEKGKDVELRCDPISGHTALYWYRQSLGQGLEFLIYFQGNSAPDKSGLPSDRFSAERTGGSVSTLTIQRTQQEDSAVYLCASSGTGVEQYFGPGTRLTVT.

The CDR3 DNA reads as TGTGCCAGCAGCCAAGAAGCCTCCGGCTATGGCTACACCTTC. Translation gives CASSQEASGYGYTF. This chain links TRBV3-1 with TRBJ1-2; D ambiguous. CDR3 length: 14 amino acids. Germline assignment: CDR1 LGHDT and CDR2 YNNKEL (reference sequence). The germline V and J ends were trimmed by 0 bases and 4 bases, with 9 bases remaining between them.

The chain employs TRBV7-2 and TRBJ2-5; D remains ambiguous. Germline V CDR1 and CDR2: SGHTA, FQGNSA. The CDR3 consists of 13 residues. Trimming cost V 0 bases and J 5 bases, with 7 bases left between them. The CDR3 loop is CASSLAYTETQYF. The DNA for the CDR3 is TGTGCCAGCAGCTTAGCCTACACGGAGACCCAGTACTTC.

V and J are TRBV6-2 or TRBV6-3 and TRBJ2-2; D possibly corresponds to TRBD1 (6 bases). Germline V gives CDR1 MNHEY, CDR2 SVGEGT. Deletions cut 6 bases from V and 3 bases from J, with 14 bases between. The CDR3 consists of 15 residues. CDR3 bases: TGTGCCAGCAGGGAAGGGGGATACGACACCGGGGAGCTGTTTTTT. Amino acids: CASREGGYDTGELFF.

The CDR3 nucleotides read TGTGCCAGCTCACCGGTATCCCACCAAGAGACCCAGTACTTC. Translating it yields CASSPVSHQETQYF. The chain uses TRBV18 and TRBJ2-5; no reliable D call. This CDR3 has 14 amino acids. Germline V lookup: CDR1 KGHSH, CDR2 LQKENI. V was pared by 3 bases and J by 0 bases, with 8 bases between.

The CDR3 sequence is CASSYPTTGARGYGYTF. Here the CDR3 DNA reads TGTGCCAGCAGTTACCCTACCACAGGGGCCCGGGGCTATGGCTACACCTTC. The rearrangement uses TRBV6-5 and TRBJ1-2, with 7 bases that match TRBD1. Germline V gene lookup returns CDR1 MNHEY and CDR2 SVGAGI. CDR3 length: 17 residues. Losses at the gene ends were 2 bases for V and 4 bases for J; bases not matched to a gene: 13.

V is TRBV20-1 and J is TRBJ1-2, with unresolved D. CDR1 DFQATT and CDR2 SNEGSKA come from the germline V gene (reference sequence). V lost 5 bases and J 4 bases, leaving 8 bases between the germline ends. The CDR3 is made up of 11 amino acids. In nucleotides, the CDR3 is TGCAGTGCTCAAGTTGGCTATGGCTACACCTTC. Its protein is CSAQVGYGYTF.

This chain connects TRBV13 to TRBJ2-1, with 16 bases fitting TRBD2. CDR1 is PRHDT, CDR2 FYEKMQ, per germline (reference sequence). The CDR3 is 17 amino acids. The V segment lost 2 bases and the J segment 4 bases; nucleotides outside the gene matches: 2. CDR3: CASSLLGLAGGYNEQFF. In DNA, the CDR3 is TGTGCCAGCAGCTTACTGGGACTAGCGGGGGGGTACAATGAGCAGTTCTTC.

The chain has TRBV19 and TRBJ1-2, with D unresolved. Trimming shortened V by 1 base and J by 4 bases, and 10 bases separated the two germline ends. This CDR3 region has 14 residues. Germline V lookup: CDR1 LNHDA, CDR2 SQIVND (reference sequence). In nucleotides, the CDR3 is TGTGCCAGTAGTATAGGGACGCCCAGCTATGGCTACACCTTC. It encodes CASSIGTPSYGYTF.

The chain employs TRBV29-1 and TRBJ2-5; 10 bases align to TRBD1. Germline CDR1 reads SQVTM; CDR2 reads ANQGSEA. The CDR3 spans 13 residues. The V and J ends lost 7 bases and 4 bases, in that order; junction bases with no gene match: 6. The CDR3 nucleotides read TGCAGCGCCAGCGGGACAGGGGTAGAGACCCAGTACTTC. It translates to CSASGTGVETQYF.

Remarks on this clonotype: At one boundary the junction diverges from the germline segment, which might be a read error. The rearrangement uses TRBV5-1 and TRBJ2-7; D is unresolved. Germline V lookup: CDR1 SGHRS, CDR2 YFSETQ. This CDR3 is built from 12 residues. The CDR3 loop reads CASSLEYYPLDF. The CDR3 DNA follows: TGCGCCAGCAGCTTGGAGTACTATCCCCTGGACTTC.

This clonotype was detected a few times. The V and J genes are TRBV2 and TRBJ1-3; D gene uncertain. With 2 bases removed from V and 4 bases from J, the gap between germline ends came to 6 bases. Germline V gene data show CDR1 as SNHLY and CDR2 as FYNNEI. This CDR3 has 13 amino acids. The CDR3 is CASSEIQGNTIYF. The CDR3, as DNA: TGTGCCAGCAGTGAAATACAGGGAAACACCATATATTTT.

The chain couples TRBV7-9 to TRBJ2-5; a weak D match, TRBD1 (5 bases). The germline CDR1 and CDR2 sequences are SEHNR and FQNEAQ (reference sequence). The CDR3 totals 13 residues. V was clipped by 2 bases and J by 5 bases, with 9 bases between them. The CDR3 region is CASSLRGSETQYF. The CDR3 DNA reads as TGTGCCAGCAGCTTAAGGGGTTCCGAGACCCAGTACTTC.

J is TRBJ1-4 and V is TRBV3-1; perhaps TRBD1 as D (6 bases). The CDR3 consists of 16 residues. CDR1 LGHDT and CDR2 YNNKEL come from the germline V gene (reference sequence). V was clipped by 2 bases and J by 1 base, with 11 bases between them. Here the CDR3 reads CASSQRTAVTNEKLFF. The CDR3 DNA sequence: TGTGCCAGCAGCCAAAGGACAGCAGTAACTAATGAAAAACTGTTTTTT.

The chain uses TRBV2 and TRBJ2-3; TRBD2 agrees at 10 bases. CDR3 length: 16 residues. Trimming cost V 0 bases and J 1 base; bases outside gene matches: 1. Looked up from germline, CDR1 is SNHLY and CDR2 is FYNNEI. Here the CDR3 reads CASSEALAGGTDTQYF. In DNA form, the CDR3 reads TGTGCCAGCAGTGAAGCGCTAGCGGGGGGCACAGATACGCAGTATTTT.

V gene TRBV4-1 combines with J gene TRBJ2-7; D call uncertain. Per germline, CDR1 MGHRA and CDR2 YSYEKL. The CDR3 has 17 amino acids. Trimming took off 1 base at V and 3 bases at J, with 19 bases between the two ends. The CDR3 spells CASSQGPSRPRFYEQYF. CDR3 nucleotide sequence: TGCGCCAGCAGCCAAGGCCCCAGTAGACCGAGATTCTACGAGCAGTACTTC.

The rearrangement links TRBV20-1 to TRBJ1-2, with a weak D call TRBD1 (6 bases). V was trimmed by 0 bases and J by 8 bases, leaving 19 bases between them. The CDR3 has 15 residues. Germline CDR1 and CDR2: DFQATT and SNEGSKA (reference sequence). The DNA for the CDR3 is TGCAGTGCTAGAGATTGGGCAGGGGCCTCGGGAGGCTACACCTTC. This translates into CSARDWAGASGGYTF.

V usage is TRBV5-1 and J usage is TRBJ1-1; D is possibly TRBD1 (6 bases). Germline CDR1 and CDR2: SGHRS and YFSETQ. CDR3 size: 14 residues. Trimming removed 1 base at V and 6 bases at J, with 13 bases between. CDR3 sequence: CASSLRTVGAEAFF. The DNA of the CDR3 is TGCGCCAGCAGCTTGAGGACAGTGGGGGCTGAAGCTTTCTTT.

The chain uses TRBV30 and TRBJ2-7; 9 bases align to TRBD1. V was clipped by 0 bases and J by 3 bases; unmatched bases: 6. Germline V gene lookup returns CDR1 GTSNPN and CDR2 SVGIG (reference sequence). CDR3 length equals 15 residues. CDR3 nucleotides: TGTGCCTGGAGTGTACCCGGACAGGGGTTCTACGAGCAGTACTTC. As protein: CAWSVPGQGFYEQYF.